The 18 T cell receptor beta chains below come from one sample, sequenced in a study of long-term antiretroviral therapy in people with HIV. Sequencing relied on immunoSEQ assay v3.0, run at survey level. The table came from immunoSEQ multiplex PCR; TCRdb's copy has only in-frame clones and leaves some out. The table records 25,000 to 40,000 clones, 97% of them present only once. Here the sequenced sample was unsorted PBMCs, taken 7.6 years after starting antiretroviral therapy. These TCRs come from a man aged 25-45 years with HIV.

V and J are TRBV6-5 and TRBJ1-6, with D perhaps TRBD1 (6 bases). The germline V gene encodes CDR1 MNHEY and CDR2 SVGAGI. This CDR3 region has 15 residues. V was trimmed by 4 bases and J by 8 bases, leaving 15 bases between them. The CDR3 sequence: CASSSDRTEDSPLHF. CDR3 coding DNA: TGTGCCAGCAGTTCCGACAGGACGGAGGATTCACCCCTCCACTTT.

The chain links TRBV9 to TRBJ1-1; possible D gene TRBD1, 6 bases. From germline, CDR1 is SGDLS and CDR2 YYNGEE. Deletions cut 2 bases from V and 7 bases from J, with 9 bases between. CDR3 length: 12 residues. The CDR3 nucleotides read TGTGCCAGCAGCGTTGTAGGGGGTGAAGCTTTCTTT. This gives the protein CASSVVGGEAFF.

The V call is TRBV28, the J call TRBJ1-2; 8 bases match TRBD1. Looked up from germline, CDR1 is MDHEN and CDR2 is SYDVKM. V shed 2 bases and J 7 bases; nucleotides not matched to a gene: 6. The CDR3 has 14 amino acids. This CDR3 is CASSLDRGISGYTF. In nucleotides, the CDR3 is TGTGCCAGCAGTTTAGACAGGGGTATTAGTGGCTACACCTTC.

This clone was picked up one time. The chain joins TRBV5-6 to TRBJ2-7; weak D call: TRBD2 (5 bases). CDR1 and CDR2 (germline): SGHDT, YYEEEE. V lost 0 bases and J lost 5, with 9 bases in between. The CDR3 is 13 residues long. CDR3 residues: CASSLGRGNEQYF. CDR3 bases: TGTGCCAGCAGCTTGGGTAGAGGGAACGAGCAGTACTTC.

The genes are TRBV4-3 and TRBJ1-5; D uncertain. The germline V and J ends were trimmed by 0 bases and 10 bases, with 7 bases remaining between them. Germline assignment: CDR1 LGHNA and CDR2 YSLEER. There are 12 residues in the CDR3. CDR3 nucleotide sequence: TGCGCCAGCAGCCAAGATACGGGACCCCAGCATTTT. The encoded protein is CASSQDTGPQHF.

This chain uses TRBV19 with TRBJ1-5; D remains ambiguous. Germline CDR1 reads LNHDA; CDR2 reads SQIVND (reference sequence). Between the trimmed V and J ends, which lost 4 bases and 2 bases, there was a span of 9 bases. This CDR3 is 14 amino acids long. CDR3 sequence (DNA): TGTGCCAGTAGTAAGGGAAAGCGCAATCAGCCCCAGCATTTT. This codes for CASSKGKRNQPQHF. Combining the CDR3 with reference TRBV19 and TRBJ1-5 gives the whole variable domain DGGITQSPKYLFRKEGQNVTLSCEQNLNHDAMYWYRQDPGQGLRLIYYSQIVNDFQKGDIAEGYSVSREKKESFPLTVTSAQKNPTAFYLCASSKGKRNQPQHFGDGTRLSIL.

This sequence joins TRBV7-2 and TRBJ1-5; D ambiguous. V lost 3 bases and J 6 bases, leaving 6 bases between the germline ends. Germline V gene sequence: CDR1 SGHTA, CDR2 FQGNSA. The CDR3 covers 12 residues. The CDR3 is CASSFVGQPQHF. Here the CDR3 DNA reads TGTGCCAGCAGCTTCGTGGGTCAGCCCCAGCATTTT.

The CDR3 region is CASSLGLQGRDTQYF. CDR3 nucleotide sequence: TGTGCCAGCAGCTTAGGGCTCCAAGGAAGAGATACGCAGTATTTT. The rearrangement joins TRBV7-8 to TRBJ2-3, with D unresolved. This CDR3 is built from 15 residues. V was cut by 1 base and J by 5 bases, with 13 bases left in between. CDR1 SGHVS and CDR2 FQNEAQ come from the germline V gene. The full variable domain, completed using reference TRBV7-8 and TRBJ2-3, is GAGVSQSPRYKVAKRGQDVALRCDPISGHVSLFWYQQALGQGPEFLTYFQNEAQLDKSGLPSDRFFAERPEGSVSTLKIQRTQQEDSAVYLCASSLGLQGRDTQYFGPGTRLTVL.

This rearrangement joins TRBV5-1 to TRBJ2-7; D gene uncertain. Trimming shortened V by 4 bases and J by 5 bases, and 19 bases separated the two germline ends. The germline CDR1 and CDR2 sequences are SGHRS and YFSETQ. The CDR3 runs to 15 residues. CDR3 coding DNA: TGCGCCAGCAGCCCCCGCGGTACCCCTGCCCACGAGCAGTACTTC. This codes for CASSPRGTPAHEQYF.

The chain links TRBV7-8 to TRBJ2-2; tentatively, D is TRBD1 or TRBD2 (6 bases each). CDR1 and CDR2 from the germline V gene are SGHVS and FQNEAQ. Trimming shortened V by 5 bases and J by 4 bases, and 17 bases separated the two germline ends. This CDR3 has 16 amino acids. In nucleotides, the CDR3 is TGTGCCAGCAGCAGGGACGGGGGCGCAGGCACCGGGGAGCTGTTTTTT. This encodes CASSRDGGAGTGELFF.

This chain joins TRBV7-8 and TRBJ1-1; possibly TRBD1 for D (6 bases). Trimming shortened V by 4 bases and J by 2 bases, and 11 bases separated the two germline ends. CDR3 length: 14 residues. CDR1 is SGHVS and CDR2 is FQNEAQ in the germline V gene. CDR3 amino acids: CASSYEGDNTEAFF. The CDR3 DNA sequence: TGTGCCAGCAGCTACGAGGGGGACAACACTGAAGCTTTCTTT.

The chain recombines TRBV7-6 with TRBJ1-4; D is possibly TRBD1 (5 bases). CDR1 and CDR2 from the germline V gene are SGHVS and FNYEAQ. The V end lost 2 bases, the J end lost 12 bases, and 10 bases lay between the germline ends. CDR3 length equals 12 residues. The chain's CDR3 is CASSLQGSQLFF. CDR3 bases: TGTGCCAGCAGCTTACAGGGCAGCCAACTGTTTTTT.

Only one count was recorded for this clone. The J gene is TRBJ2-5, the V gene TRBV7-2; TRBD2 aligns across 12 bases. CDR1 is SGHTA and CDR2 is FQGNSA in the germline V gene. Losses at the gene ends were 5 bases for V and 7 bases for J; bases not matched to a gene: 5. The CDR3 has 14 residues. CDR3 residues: CASSPSSGGGTQYF. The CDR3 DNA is TGTGCCAGCAGCCCATCTAGCGGGGGGGGGACCCAGTACTTC.

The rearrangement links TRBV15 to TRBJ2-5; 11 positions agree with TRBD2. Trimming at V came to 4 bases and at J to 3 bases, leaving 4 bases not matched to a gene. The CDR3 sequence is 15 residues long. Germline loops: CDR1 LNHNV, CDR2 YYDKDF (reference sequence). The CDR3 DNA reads TGTGCCACCAGCAAATTACTAGCGGGGGAAGAGACCCAGTACTTC. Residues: CATSKLLAGEETQYF.

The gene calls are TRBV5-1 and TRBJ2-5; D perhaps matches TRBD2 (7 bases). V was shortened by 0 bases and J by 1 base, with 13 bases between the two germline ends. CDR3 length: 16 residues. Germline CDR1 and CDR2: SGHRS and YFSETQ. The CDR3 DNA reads TGCGCCAGCAGCTTGGAGGGCGGGGGCCCCCAAGAGACCCAGTACTTC. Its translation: CASSLEGGGPQETQYF.

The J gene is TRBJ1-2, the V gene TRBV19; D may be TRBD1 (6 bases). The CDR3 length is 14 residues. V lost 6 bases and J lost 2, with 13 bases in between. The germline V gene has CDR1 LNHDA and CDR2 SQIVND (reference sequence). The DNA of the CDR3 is TGTGCCAGTAGGGAGGGACACTTCAACTATGGCTACACCTTC. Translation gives CASREGHFNYGYTF.

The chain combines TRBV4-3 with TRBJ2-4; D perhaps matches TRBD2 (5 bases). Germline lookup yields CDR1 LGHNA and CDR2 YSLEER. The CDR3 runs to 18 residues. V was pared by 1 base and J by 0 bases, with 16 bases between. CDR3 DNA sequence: TGCGCCAGCAGCCAAGCTTCCGGACTCACGAGAGCCAAAAACATTCAGTACTTC. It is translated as CASSQASGLTRAKNIQYF.

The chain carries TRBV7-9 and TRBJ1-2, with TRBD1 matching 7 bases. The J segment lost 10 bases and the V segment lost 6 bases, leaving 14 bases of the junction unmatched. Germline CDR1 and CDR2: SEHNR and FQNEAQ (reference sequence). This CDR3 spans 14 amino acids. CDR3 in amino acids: CASSSSWTGFNYTF. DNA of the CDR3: TGTGCCAGCAGTTCGAGTTGGACAGGCTTTAACTACACCTTC.